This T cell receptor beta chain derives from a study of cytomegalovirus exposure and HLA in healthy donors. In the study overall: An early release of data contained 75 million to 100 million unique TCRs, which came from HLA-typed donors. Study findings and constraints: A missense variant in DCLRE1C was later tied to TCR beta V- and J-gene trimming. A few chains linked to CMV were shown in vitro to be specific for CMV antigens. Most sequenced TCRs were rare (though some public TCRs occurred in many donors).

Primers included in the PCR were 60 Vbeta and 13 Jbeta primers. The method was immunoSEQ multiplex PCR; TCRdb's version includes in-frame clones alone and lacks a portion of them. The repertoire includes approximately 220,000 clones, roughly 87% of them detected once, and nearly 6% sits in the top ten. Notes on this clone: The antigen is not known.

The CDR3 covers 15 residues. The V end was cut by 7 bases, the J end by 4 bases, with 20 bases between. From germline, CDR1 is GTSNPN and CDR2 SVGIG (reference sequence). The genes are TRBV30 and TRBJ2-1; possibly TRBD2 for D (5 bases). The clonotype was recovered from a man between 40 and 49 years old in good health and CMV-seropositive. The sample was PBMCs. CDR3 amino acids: CAFLHQRSQYNEQFF. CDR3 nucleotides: TGTGCCTTCCTCCACCAGCGGAGCCAGTACAATGAGCAGTTCTTC.